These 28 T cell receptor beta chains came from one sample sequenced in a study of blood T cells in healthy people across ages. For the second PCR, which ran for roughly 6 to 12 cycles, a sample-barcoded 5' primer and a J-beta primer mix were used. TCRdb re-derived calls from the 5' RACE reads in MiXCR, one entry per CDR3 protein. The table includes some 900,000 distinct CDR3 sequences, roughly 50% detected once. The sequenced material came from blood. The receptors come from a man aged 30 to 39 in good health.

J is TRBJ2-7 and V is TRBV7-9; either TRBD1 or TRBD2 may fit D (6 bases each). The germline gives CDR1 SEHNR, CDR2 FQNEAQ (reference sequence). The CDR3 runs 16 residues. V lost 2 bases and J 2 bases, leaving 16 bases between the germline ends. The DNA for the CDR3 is TGTGCCAGCAGCTTACAGGCGGGGACAAGCCCCTACGAGCAGTACTTC. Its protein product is CASSLQAGTSPYEQYF. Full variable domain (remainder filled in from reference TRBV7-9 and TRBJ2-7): DTGVSQNPRHKITKRGQNVTFRCDPISEHNRLYWYRQTLGQGPEFLTYFQNEAQLEKSRLLSDRFSAERPKGSFSTLEIQRTEQGDSAMYLCASSLQAGTSPYEQYFGPGTRLTVT.

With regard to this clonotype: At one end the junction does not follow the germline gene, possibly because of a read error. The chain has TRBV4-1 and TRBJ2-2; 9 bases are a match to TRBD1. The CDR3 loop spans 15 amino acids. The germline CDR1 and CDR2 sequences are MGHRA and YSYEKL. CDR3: CASRLQGAITGGLFF. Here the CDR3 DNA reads TGCGCCAGCAGGCTACAGGGGGCGATTACCGGGGGGCTGTTTTTT.

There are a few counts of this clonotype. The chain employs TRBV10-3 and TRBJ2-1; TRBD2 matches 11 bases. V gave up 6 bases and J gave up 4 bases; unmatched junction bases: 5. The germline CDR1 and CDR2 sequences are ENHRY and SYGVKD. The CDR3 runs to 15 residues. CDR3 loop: CAIRSGTSGYNEQFF. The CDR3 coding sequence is TGTGCCATCAGATCCGGGACTAGCGGTTACAATGAGCAGTTCTTC.

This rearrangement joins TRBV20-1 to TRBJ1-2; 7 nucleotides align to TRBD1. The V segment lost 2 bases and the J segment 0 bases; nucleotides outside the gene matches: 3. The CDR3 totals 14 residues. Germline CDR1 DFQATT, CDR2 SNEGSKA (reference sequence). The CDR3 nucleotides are TGCAGTGCTAGAACGCAGGGGGCTAACTATGGCTACACCTTC. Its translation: CSARTQGANYGYTF.

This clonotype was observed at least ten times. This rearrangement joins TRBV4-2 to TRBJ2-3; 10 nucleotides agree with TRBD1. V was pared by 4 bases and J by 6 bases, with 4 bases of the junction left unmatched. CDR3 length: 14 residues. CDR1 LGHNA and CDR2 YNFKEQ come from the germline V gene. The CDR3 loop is CASSPTGGEDTQYF. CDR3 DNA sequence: TGTGCCAGCAGCCCGACAGGGGGCGAGGATACGCAGTATTTT.

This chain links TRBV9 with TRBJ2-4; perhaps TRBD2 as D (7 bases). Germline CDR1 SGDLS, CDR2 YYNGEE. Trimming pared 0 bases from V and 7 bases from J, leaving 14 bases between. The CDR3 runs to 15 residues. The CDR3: CASSVAGEGGNIQYF. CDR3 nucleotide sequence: TGTGCCAGCAGCGTAGCAGGGGAGGGCGGGAACATTCAGTACTTC.

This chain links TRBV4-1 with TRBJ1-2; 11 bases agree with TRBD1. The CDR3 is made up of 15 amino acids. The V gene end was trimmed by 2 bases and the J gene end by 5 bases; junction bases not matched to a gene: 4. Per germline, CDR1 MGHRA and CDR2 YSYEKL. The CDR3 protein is CASSQWGQGVYGYTF. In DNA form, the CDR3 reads TGCGCCAGCAGCCAATGGGGACAGGGGGTTTATGGCTACACCTTC.

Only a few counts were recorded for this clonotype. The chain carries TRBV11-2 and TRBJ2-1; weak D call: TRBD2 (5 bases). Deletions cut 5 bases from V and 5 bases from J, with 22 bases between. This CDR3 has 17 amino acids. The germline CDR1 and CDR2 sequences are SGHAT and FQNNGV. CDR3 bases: TGTGCCAGCAGCCCCCGCTTAGCGCTCGGTCTAAACAATGAGCAGTTCTTC. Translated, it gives CASSPRLALGLNNEQFF.

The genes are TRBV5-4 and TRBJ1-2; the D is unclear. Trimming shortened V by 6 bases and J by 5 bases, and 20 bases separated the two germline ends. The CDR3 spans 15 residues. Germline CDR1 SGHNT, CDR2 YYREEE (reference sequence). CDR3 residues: CASTPGLDQKYGYTF. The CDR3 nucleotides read TGTGCCAGCACCCCTGGGCTCGACCAAAAGTATGGCTACACCTTC. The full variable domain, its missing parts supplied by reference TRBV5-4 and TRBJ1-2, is ETGVTQSPTHLIKTRGQQVTLRCSSQSGHNTVSWYQQALGQGPQFIFQYYREEENGRGNFPPRFSGLQFPNYSSELNVNALELDDSALYLCASTPGLDQKYGYTFGSGTRLTVV.

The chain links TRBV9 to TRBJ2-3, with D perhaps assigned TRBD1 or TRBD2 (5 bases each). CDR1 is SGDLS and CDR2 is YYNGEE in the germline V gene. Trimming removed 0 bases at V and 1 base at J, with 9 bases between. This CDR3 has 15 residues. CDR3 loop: CASSVEGRGTDTQYF. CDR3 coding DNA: TGTGCCAGCAGCGTAGAGGGACGGGGCACAGATACGCAGTATTTT. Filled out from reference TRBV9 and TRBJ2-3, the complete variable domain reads DSGVTQTPKHLITATGQRVTLRCSPRSGDLSVYWYQQSLDQGLQFLIQYYNGEERAKGNILERFSAQQFPDLHSELNLSSLELGDSALYFCASSVEGRGTDTQYFGPGTRLTVL.

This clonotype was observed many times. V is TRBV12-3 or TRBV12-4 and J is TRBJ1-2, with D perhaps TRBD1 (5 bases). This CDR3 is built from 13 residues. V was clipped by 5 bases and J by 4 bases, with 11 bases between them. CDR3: CASSPGPGYGYTF. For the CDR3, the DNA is TGTGCCAGCAGTCCAGGGCCTGGCTATGGCTACACCTTC.

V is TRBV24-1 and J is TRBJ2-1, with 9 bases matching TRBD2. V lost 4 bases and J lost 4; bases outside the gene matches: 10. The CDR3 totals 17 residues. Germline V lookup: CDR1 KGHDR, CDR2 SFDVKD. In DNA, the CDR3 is TGTGCCACCAGTGACCCCAAGCGGGGGGCCTCTTACAATGAGCAGTTCTTC. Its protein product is CATSDPKRGASYNEQFF.

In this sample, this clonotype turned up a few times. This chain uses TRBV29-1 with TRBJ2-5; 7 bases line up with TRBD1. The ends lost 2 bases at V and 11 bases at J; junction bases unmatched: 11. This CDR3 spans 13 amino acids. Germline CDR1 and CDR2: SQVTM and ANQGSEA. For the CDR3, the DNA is TGCAGCGTTGAAAGGCAGGGGGAATACGCGCAGTACTTC. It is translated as CSVERQGEYAQYF. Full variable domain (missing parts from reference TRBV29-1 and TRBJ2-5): SAVISQKPSRDICQRGTSLTIQCQVDSQVTMMFWYRQQPGQSLTLIATANQGSEATYESGFVIDKFPISRPNLTFSTLTVSNMSPEDSSIYLCSVERQGEYAQYFGPGTRLLVL.

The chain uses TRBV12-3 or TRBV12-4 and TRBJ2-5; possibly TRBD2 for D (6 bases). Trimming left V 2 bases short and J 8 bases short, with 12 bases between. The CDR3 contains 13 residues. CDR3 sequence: CASSLSGGRTQYF. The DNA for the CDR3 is TGTGCCAGCAGTTTATCTGGGGGGAGAACCCAGTACTTC.

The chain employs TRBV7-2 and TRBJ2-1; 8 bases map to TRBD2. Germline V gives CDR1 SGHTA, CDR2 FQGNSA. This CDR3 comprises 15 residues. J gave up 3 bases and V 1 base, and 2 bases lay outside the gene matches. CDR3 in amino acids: CASSLERGFYNEQFF. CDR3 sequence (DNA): TGTGCCAGCAGCTTAGAGCGGGGGTTCTACAATGAGCAGTTCTTC.

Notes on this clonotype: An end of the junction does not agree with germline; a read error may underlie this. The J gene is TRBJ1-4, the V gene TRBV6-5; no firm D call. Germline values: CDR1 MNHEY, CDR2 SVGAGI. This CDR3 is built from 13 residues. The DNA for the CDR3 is TGTGCCGGCAGTGTAAGGGATAATGAAAAACTGTTTTTT. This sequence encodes CAGSVRDNEKLFF.

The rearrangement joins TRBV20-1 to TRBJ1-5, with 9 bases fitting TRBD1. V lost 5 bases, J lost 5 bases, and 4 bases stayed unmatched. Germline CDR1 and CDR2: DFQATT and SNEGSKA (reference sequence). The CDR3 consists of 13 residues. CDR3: CSAGGQGHQPQHF. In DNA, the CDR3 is TGCAGTGCTGGGGGACAGGGCCATCAGCCCCAGCATTTT.

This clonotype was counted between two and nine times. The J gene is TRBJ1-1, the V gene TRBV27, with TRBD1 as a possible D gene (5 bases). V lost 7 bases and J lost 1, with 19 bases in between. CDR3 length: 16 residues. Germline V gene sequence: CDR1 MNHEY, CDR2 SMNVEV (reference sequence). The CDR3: CASKTIGDPRNTEAFF. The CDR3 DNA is TGTGCCAGCAAAACTATCGGGGACCCCCGGAACACTGAAGCTTTCTTT.

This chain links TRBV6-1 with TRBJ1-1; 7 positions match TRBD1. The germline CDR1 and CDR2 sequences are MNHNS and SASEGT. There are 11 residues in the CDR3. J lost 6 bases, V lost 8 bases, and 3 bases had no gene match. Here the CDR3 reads CASPGQPEAFF. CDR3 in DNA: TGTGCCAGCCCGGGACAGCCTGAAGCTTTCTTT.

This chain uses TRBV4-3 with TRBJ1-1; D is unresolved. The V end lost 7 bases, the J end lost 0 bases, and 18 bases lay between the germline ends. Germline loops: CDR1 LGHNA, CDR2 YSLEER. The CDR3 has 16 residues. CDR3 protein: CASTRRLGFLNTEAFF. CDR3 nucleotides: TGCGCCAGCACGCGTCGGTTAGGGTTTCTGAACACTGAAGCTTTCTTT.

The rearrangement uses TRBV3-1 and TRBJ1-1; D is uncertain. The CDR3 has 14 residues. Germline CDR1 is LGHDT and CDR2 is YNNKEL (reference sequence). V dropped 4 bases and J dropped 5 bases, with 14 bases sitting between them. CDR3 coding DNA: TGTGCCAGCAGCCGAGAGTGGGGTAGGACTGAAGCTTTCTTT. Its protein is CASSREWGRTEAFF.

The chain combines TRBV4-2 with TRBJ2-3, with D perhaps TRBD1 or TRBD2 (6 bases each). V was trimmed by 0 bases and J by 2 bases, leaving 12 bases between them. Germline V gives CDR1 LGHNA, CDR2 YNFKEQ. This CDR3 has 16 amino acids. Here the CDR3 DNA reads TGTGCCAGCAGCCAAGATAACGGGGGCGCCACAGATACGCAGTATTTT. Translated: CASSQDNGGATDTQYF.

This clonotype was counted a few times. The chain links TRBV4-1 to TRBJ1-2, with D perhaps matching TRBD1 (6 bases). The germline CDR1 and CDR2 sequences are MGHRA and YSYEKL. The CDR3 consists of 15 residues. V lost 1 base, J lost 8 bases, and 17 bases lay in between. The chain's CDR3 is CASSQGRQDLLGYTF. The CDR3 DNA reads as TGCGCCAGCAGCCAAGGGAGACAGGACTTACTAGGCTACACCTTC.

DNA of the CDR3: TGCAGCTCCCACTCCGGGATGAGAGATACGCAGTATTTT. It codes for CSSHSGMRDTQYF. The rearrangement links TRBV29-1 to TRBJ2-3; D may be TRBD2 (5 bases). Germline V CDR1 and CDR2: SQVTM, ANQGSEA. Trimming pared 8 bases from V and 5 bases from J, leaving 17 bases between. This CDR3 region has 13 residues.

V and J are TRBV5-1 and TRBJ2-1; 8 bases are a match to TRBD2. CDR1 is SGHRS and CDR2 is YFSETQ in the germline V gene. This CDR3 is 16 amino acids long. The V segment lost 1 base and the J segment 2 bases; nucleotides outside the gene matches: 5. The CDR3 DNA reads TGCGCCAGCAGCTTGCCGCCGGGGGGGACCTACAATGAGCAGTTCTTC. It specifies CASSLPPGGTYNEQFF.

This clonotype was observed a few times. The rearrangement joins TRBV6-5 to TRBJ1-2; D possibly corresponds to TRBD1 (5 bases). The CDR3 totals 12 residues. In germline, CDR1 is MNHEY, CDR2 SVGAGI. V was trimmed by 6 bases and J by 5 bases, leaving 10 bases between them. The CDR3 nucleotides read TGTGCCAGCAGGCAGGGCCAGTATGGCTACACCTTC. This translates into CASRQGQYGYTF.

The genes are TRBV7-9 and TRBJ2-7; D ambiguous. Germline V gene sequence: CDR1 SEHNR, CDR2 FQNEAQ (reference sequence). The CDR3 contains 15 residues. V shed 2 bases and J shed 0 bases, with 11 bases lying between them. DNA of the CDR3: TGTGCCAGCAGCTTATTGGCGCCCCGCTCCTACGAGCAGTACTTC. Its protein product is CASSLLAPRSYEQYF.

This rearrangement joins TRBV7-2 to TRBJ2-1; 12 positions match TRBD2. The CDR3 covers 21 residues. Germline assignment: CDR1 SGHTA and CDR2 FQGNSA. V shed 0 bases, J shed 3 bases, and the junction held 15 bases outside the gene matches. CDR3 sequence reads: CASSLAGFLRTSGANYNEQFF. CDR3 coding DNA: TGTGCCAGCAGCTTAGCGGGTTTTCTGAGGACTAGCGGGGCAAACTACAATGAGCAGTTCTTC. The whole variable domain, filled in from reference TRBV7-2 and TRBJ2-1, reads GAGVSQSPSNKVTEKGKDVELRCDPISGHTALYWYRQSLGQGLEFLIYFQGNSAPDKSGLPSDRFSAERTGGSVSTLTIQRTQQEDSAVYLCASSLAGFLRTSGANYNEQFFGPGTRLTVL.